The 10 T cell receptor beta chains below come from one sample, sequenced in a study of T-cell memory formation after mild COVID-19. TCRdb redid the calling of the 5' RACE reads with MiXCR, one entry per CDR3 protein. In the table there are 350,000 to 500,000 distinct CDR3 sequences, over 15% of which are singletons. Sequencing was performed on PBMCs or a T cell subset sorted from them (not recorded which). These receptors were obtained from a man aged 18 to 35 who had mild COVID-19 (a few samples of this study predate the infection). Cell type and time point are not known.

V usage is TRBV7-3 and J usage is TRBJ2-7; weak D call: TRBD2 (5 bases). V was shortened by 2 bases and J by 0 bases, with 11 bases between the two germline ends. Germline V gene data show CDR1 as SGHTA and CDR2 as FQGTGA. This CDR3 contains 15 residues. The CDR3 reads CASSLSSGSSYEQYF. The CDR3 DNA is TGTGCCAGCAGCTTATCGTCGGGGAGCTCCTACGAGCAGTACTTC. Looking up the rest from reference TRBV7-3 and TRBJ2-7 gives the full variable domain: GAGVSQTPSNKVTEKGKYVELRCDPISGHTALYWYRQSLGQGPEFLIYFQGTGAADDSGLPNDRFFAVRPEGSVSTLKIQRTERGDSAVYLCASSLSSGSSYEQYFGPGTRLTVT.

This clonotype turned up a few times. The chain is built from TRBV20-1 and TRBJ2-5, with 10 bases fitting TRBD2. Germline V CDR1 and CDR2: DFQATT, SNEGSKA (reference sequence). The CDR3 spans 13 residues. J lost 5 bases, V lost 6 bases, and 6 bases had no gene match. In nucleotides, the CDR3 is TGCAGTGCGAAAGCGGGGGGGCCGGAGACCCAGTACTTC. It codes for CSAKAGGPETQYF.

The chain recombines TRBV2 with TRBJ2-1; TRBD1 agrees at 11 bases. CDR1 and CDR2 from the germline V gene are SNHLY and FYNNEI. After removal of 6 bases from V and 5 bases from J, the junction contained 6 bases not matched to a gene. The CDR3 runs 15 residues. CDR3 region: CASSLRDRGNNEQFF. CDR3 nucleotides: TGTGCCAGCAGCCTCCGGGACAGGGGGAACAATGAGCAGTTCTTC.

This clonotype was picked up a small number of times. This chain uses TRBV5-1 with TRBJ1-1, with D perhaps TRBD1 (5 bases). Germline V gives CDR1 SGHRS, CDR2 YFSETQ. This CDR3 contains 16 residues. V was shortened by 3 bases and J by 1 base, with 16 bases between the two germline ends. The CDR3 DNA is TGCGCCAGCAGCTCACAAGCGGCGGGACGGAACACTGAAGCTTTCTTT. As protein: CASSSQAAGRNTEAFF. The full variable domain, its missing parts supplied by reference TRBV5-1 and TRBJ1-1, is KAGVTQTPRYLIKTRGQQVTLSCSPISGHRSVSWYQQTPGQGLQFLFEYFSETQRNKGNFPGRFSGRQFSNSRSEMNVSTLELGDSALYLCASSSQAAGRNTEAFFGQGTRLTVV.

As DNA, the CDR3 is TGCAGTGCTAGTTTACAGGGGGCCGGTGAAGCTTTCTTT. Encoded protein: CSASLQGAGEAFF. The chain recombines TRBV20-1 with TRBJ1-1, with 9 nucleotides matching TRBD1. Germline V CDR1 and CDR2: DFQATT, SNEGSKA (reference sequence). After removal of 3 bases from V and 7 bases from J, the junction contained 6 bases not matched to a gene. CDR3 size: 13 residues.

This clonotype was seen repeatedly, ten times or more. The chain has TRBV7-9 and TRBJ2-1; D possibly uses TRBD1 or TRBD2 (5 bases each). Germline CDR1 and CDR2: SEHNR and FQNEAQ (reference sequence). This CDR3 has 15 residues. With 3 bases removed from V and 5 bases from J, the gap between germline ends came to 14 bases. The CDR3 sequence is CASSFWTGPHNEQFF. The CDR3 nucleotides read TGTGCCAGCAGCTTCTGGACGGGACCACACAATGAGCAGTTCTTC.

This clonotype was counted many times. The chain employs TRBV11-2 and TRBJ2-1; 8 positions match TRBD2. Trimming cost V 5 bases and J 4 bases; bases outside gene matches: 13. Per the germline V gene, CDR1 is SGHAT and CDR2 is FQNNGV. The CDR3 is made up of 17 amino acids. Here the CDR3 DNA reads TGTGCCAGCAGCCCCGGGAGGGGCGTCCAGCGGTACAATGAGCAGTTCTTC. As protein: CASSPGRGVQRYNEQFF. Full variable domain (missing parts from reference TRBV11-2 and TRBJ2-1): EAGVAQSPRYKIIEKRQSVAFWCNPISGHATLYWYQQILGQGPKLLIQFQNNGVVDDSQLPKDRFSAERLKGVDSTLKIQPAKLEDSAVYLCASSPGRGVQRYNEQFFGPGTRLTVL.

This clonotype was seen a handful of times. V usage is TRBV11-2 and J usage is TRBJ2-1; 9 positions match TRBD2. The junction had 7 bases not matched to a gene; V was cut back by 5 bases and J by 8 bases. Germline CDR1 and CDR2: SGHAT and FQNNGV. The CDR3 loop spans 14 amino acids. The CDR3 region is CASSLLAGIDEQFF. The CDR3 coding sequence is TGTGCCAGCAGCCTTCTAGCGGGGATTGATGAGCAGTTCTTC.

This sequence joins TRBV12-3 or TRBV12-4 and TRBJ1-2; 7 bases match TRBD1. J gave up 8 bases and V 2 bases, and 2 bases lay outside the gene matches. This CDR3 is 12 amino acids long. The chain's CDR3 is CASSLRGLGYTF. CDR3 DNA: TGTGCCAGCAGTTTAAGGGGGCTCGGCTACACCTTC.

The rearrangement joins TRBV6-1 to TRBJ2-5; D not certain. The V gene lost 4 bases and the J gene lost 0 bases, with 9 bases spanning the gap. Germline values: CDR1 MNHNS, CDR2 SASEGT. The CDR3 loop spans 14 amino acids. This CDR3 reads CASSGQKYQETQYF. CDR3 DNA sequence: TGTGCCAGCAGTGGTCAGAAGTACCAAGAGACCCAGTACTTC.